This T cell receptor (beta chain) derives from a study of early T cells in non-severe SARS-CoV-2 infection. Study-level findings and limits: Using VDJdb, the matching emphasized anti-spike CD8 responses while missing private and CD4 specificities.

The sample holds many counts of this clonotype. Its antigen remains unknown. Each single cDNA molecule received a unique molecular identifier. MiXCR was run by TCRdb on the 5' RACE reads, yielding one entry per CDR3 protein. The table lists about 26,000 distinct CDR3 sequences, 5% to 6.5% of them singletons, with 4% in the top ten. The sequencing input was whole blood. This TCR was sampled from an adult who was a healthcare worker with PCR-confirmed SARS-CoV-2 infection or an uninfected control (not recorded which).

This CDR3 reads CASSLGVSNTEAFF. The CDR3 nucleotides read TGTGCCAGCAGTTTGGGGGTGTCGAACACTGAAGCTTTCTTT. V is TRBV12-3 or TRBV12-4 and J is TRBJ1-1; D is possibly TRBD1 (5 bases). Trimming cost V 3 bases and J 1 base, with 9 bases left between them. The CDR3 is made up of 14 amino acids.